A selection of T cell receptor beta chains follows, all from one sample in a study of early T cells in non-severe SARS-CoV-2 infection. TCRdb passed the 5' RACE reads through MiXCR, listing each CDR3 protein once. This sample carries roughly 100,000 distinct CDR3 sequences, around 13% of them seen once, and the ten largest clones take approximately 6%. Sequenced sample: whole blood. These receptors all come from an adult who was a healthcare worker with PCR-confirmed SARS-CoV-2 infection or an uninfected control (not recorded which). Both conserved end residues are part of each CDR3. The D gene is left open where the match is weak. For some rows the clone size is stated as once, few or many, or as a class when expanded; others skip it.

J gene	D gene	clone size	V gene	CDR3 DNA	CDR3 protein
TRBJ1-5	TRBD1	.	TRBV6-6	TGTGCCAGCAGTTACACTTCCCAGGGGGAGCAGCCCCAGCATTTT	CASSYTSQGEQPQHF
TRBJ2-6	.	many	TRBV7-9	TGTGCCAGCAGCCTCCTTAGCTCTGGGGCCAACGTCCTGACTTTC	CASSLLSSGANVLTF
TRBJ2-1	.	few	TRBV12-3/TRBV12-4	TGTGCCAGCAGTCCGGGGGCCCAGTACCTCACGGATGAGCAGTTCTTC	CASSPGAQYLTDEQFF
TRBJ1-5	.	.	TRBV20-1	TGCAGTGCTACTGGTCGAAGCAATCAGCCCCAGCATTTT	CSATGRSNQPQHF
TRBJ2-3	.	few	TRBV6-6	TGTGCCAGCAATAGAGGAGAGGCAGATACGCAGTATTTT	CASNRGEADTQYF
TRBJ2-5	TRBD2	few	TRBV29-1	TGCAGTGCTAGCGGGAGCGGTCAGACCCAGTACTTC	CSASGSGQTQYF
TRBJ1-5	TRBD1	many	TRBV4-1	TGCGCCAGCAGCCAAGGTCGACAGGGGGACCAGCCCCAGCATTTT	CASSQGRQGDQPQHF
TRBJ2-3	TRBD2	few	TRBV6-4	TGTGCCAGCAGTGTGATAGCGGGAGAAGAGGATACGCAGTATTTT	CASSVIAGEEDTQYF
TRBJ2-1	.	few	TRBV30	TGTGCCTGGAGTGTAAACTACAATGAGCAGTTCTTC	CAWSVNYNEQFF
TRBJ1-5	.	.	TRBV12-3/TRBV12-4	TGTGCCAACAGTCTAGGGGAAATGCCGCCCCAGCATTTT	CANSLGEMPPQHF
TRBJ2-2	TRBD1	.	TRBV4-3	TGCGCCAGCAGCCAACGACAGGGGGCTTGGAACACCGGGGAGCTGTTTTTT	CASSQRQGAWNTGELFF
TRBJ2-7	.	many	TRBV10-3	TGTGCCATCAGTCCGGCAAGGAGGGAGCAGTACTTC	CAISPARREQYF
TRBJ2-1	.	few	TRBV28	TGTGCCAGCAGTTTACCAGCGGGCAATGAGCAGTTCTTC	CASSLPAGNEQFF
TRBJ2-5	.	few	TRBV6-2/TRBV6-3	TGTGCCAGCAGGCTGGACGTGTACCAAGAGACCCAGTACTTC	CASRLDVYQETQYF
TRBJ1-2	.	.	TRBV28	TGTGCCAGCAGTAACGCAGGGAACTATGGCTACACCTTC	CASSNAGNYGYTF
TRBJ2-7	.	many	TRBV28	TGTGCCAGCAGACGGTCCTACGGGGCTTACGAGCAGTACTTC	CASRRSYGAYEQYF
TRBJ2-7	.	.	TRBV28	TGTGCCAGCAGTTCCGTCTTGGAGGGAACCTACGAGCAGTACTTC	CASSSVLEGTYEQYF
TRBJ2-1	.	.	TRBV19	TGTGCCAGTACCGACAGAGTCTACAATGAGCAGTTCTTC	CASTDRVYNEQFF
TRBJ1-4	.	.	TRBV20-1	TGCGGGGGGACTCTGCGGTTCTGGGAAAAACTGTTTTTT	CGGTLRFWEKLFF
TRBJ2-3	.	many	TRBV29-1	TGCAGCGTGGGCGCTAGCGAGACAGATACGCAGTATTTT	CSVGASETDTQYF
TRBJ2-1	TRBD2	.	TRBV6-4	TGTGCCAGCAGTGGGGGACTAGCGGAGCGGGATGAGCAGTTCTTC	CASSGGLAERDEQFF
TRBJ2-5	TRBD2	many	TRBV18	TGTGCCAGCTCACGCACTAGCGGTCAAGAGACCCAGTACTTC	CASSRTSGQETQYF
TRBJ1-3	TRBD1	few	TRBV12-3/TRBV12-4	TGTGCCAGCGACAGGGGCCGGGGGTCTGGAAACACCATATATTTT	CASDRGRGSGNTIYF
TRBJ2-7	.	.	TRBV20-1	TGCAGTGCTAGAGCTAGCTCCTACGAGCAGTACTTC	CSARASSYEQYF
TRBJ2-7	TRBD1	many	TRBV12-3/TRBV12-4	TGTGCCAGCACCAAAGGGGGCGGACACGAGCAGTACTTC	CASTKGGGHEQYF
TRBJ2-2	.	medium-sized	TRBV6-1	TGTGCCAGCAGTGGATTAGCGGAGTTGAACACCGGGGAGCTGTTTTTT	CASSGLAELNTGELFF
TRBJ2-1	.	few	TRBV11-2	.	CASTTFGAHNEQFF
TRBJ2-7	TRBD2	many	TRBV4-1	TGCGCCAGCAGCGTGACTAGCGGAGAAGGGAGGGAGCAGTACTTC	CASSVTSGEGREQYF
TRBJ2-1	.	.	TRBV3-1	TGTGCCAGCAGCCACGGGACTGACAATGAGCAGTTCTTC	CASSHGTDNEQFF
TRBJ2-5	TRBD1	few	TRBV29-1	TGCAGCGTTGTAGTAGGGACAGAAGAGACCCAGTACTTC	CSVVVGTEETQYF
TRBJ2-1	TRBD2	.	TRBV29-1	TGCAGCTTGTCCATCCTAGCGGACCCCTACAATGAGCAGTTCTTC	CSLSILADPYNEQFF
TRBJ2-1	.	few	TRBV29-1	TGCAGCGTTATTTGGAGGGGGGGAACTGGTGAGCAGTTCTTC	CSVIWRGGTGEQFF
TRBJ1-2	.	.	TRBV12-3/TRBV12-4	TGTGCCAGCAGTTTAATAGGGGACGGCTACACCTTC	CASSLIGDGYTF
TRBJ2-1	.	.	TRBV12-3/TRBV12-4	TGTGCCAGCACCATTGGGGCGGACTCCTACAATGAGCAGTTCTTC	CASTIGADSYNEQFF
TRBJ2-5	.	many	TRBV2	TGTGCCAGCAGTGAAGGACTAGTCCAAGAGACCCAGTACTTC	CASSEGLVQETQYF
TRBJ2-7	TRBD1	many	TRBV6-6	TGTGCCAGCAGGACAGGGCGGCCCGAGCAGTACTTC	CASRTGRPEQYF
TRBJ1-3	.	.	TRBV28	TGTGCCAGCAGTTCGGTTTCCACCGAGAGCTCTGGAAACACCATATATTTT	CASSSVSTESSGNTIYF
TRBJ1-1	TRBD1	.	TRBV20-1	TGCAGTGCTGTAACAGGGGCGGGCACTGAAGCTTTCTTT	CSAVTGAGTEAFF
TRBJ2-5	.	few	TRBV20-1	TGCAGTGCTAGAGAGACTGTGTCTCGCGAGACCCAGTACTTC	CSARETVSRETQYF
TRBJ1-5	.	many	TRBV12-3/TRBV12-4	TGTGCCAGCAGTTGGGGGTTTCAGCCCCAGCATTTT	CASSWGFQPQHF
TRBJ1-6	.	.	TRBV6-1	TGTGCCAGCAGTGCCGGCCGCCCTGCGAATTCACCCCTCCACTTT	CASSAGRPANSPLHF
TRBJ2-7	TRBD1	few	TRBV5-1	TGCGCCAGCAACCCCGGGACAGTATCCTACGAGCAGTACTTC	CASNPGTVSYEQYF
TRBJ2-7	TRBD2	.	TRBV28	TGTGCCAGCAGTTCGCCTAGCGGGTCCTACGAGCAGTACTTC	CASSSPSGSYEQYF
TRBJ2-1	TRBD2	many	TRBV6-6	TGTGCCAGCAGTTACGGTTATGGCGGGAGCGATGAGCAGTTCTTC	CASSYGYGGSDEQFF
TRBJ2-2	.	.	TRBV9	TGTGCCAGCAGCGTAGGTTCGGGATACGGGGAGCTGTTTTTT	CASSVGSGYGELFF
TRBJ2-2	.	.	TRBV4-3	TGCGCCAGCAGCCAAGAAGTATACCTTCGTGAGAACACCGGGGAGCTGTTTTTT	CASSQEVYLRENTGELFF
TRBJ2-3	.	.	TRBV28	TGTGCCAGCAGCCTATGGCAGGGCACAGATACGCAGTATTTT	CASSLWQGTDTQYF
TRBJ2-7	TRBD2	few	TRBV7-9	TGTGCCAGCAGCTCCGCCCCGGGACTAGCGGGAGGTCCATCCTCCTACGAGCAGTACTTC	CASSSAPGLAGGPSSYEQYF
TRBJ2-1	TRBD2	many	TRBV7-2	TGTGCCAGCAGCTTACGCCTAGCGGGAGCCAATGAGCAGTTCTTC	CASSLRLAGANEQFF
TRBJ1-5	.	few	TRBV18	TGTGCCAGCTCACCCAACAGGAGGAATCAGCCCCAGCATTTT	CASSPNRRNQPQHF
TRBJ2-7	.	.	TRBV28	TGTGCCAGCATGGCAGGGTATGGCGAGCAGTACTTC	CASMAGYGEQYF
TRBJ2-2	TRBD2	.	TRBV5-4	TGTGCCAGCAGCTTGGGGACTAGCGGGAGGACCGGGGAGCTGTTTTTT	CASSLGTSGRTGELFF
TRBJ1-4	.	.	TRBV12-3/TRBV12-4	TGTGCCAGCAGTCAGACAGGAGAACTGTTTTTT	CASSQTGELFF